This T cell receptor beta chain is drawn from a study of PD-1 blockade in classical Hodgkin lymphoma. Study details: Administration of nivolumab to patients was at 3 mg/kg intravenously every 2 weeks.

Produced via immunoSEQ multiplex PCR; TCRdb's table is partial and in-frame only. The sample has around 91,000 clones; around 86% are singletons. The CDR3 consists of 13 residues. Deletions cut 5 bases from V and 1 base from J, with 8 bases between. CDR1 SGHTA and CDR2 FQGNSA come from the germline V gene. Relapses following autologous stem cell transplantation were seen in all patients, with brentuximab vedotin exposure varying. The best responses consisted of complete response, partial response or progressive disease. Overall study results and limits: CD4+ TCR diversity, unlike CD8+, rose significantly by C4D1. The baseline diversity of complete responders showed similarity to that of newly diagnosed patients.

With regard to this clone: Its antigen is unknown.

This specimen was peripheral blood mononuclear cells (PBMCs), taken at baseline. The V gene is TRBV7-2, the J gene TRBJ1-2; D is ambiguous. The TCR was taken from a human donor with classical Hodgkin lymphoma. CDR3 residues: CASSAQLNYGYTF. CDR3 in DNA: TGTGCCAGCAGCGCCCAGCTTAACTATGGCTACACCTTC.